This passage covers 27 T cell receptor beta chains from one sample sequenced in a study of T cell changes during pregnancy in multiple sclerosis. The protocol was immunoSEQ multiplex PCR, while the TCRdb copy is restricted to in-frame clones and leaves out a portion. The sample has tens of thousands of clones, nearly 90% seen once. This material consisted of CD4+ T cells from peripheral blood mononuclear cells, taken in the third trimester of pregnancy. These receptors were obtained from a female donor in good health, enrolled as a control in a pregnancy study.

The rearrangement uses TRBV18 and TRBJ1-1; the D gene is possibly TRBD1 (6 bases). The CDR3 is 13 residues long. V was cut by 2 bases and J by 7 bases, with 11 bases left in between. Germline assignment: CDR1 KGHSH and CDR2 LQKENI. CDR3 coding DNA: TGTGCCAGCTCACCAGGGGGGGGCTTTGAAGCTTTCTTT. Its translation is CASSPGGGFEAFF. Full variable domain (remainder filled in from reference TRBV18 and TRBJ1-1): NAGVMQNPRHLVRRRGQEARLRCSPMKGHSHVYWYRQLPEEGLKFMVYLQKENIIDESGMPKERFSAEFPKEGPSILRIQQVVRGDSAAYFCASSPGGGFEAFFGQGTRLTVV.

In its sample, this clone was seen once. CDR3 residues: CAWSYQGQGGGYTF. As DNA, the CDR3 is TGTGCCTGGAGCTACCAAGGACAGGGGGGTGGCTACACCTTC. The V call is TRBV30, the J call TRBJ1-2, with 10 bases matching TRBD1. V lost 3 bases, J lost 7 bases, and 8 bases stayed unmatched. Germline loops: CDR1 GTSNPN, CDR2 SVGIG (reference sequence). The CDR3 consists of 14 residues.

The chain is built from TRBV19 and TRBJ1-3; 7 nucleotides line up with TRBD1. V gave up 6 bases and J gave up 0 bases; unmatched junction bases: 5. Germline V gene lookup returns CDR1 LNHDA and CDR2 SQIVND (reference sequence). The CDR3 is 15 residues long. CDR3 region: CASSTGVPSGNTIYF. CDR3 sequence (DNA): TGTGCCAGTAGCACAGGGGTACCCTCTGGAAACACCATATATTTT.

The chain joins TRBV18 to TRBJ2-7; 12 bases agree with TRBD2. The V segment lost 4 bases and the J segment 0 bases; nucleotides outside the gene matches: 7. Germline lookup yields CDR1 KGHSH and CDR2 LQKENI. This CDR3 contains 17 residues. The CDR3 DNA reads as TGTGCCAGCTCACACGGGACTAGCGGGCCGATCTCCTACGAGCAGTACTTC. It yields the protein CASSHGTSGPISYEQYF.

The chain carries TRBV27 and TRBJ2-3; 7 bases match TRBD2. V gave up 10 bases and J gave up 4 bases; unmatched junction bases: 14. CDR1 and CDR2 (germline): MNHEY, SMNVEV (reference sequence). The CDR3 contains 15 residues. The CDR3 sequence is CATSPLAGVSDTQYF. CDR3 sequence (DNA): TGTGCCACCTCCCCCCTGGCGGGAGTATCAGATACGCAGTATTTT.

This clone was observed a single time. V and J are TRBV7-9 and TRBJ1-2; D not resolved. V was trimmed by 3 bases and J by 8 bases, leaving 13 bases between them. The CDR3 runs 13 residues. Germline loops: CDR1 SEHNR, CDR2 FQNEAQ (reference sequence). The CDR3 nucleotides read TGTGCCAGCAGCTTCAGAACATCCCTCGGCTACACCTTC. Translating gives CASSFRTSLGYTF.

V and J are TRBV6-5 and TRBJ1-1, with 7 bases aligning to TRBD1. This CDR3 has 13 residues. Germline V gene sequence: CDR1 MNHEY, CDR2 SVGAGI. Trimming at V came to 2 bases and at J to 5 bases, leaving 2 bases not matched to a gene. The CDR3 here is CASSYDRVTEAFF. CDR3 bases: TGTGCCAGCAGTTACGACAGGGTGACTGAAGCTTTCTTT.

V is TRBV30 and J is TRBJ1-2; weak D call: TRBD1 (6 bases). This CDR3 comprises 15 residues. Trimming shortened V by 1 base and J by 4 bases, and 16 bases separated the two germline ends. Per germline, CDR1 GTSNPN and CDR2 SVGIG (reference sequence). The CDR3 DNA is TGTGCCTGGAGTGAGGCCGGGACACCTAGCTATGGCTACACCTTC. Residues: CAWSEAGTPSYGYTF.

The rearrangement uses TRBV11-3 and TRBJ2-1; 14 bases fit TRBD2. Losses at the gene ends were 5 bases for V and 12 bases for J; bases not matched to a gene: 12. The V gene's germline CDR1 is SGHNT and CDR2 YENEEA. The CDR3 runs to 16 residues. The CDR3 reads CASSQTSGRVPGGQFF. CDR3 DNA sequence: TGTGCCAGCAGCCAGACTAGCGGGAGGGTCCCCGGTGGGCAGTTCTTC.

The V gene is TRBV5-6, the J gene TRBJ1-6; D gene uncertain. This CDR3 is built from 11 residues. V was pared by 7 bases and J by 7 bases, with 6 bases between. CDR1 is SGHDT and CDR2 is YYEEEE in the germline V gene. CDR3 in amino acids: CASGRNSPLHF. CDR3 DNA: TGTGCCAGCGGCCGCAATTCACCCCTCCACTTT.

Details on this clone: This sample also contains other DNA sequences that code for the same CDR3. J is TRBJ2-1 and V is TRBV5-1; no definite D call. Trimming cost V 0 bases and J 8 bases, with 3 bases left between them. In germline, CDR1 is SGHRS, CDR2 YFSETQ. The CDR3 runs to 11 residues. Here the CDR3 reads CASSLADEQFF. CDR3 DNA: TGCGCCAGCAGCTTGGCGGATGAGCAGTTCTTC.

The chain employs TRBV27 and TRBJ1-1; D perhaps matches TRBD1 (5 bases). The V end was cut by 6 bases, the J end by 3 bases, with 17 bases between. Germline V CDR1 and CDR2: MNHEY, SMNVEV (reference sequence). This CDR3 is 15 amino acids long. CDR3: CASSTFGTWDTEAFF. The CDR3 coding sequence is TGTGCCAGCAGCACCTTCGGGACTTGGGACACTGAAGCTTTCTTT.

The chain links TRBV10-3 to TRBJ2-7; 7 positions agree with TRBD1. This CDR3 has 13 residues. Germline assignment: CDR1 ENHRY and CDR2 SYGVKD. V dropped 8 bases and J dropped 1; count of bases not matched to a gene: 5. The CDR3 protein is CAIAAGGSYEQYF. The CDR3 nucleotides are TGTGCCATCGCTGCAGGGGGTTCCTACGAGCAGTACTTC.

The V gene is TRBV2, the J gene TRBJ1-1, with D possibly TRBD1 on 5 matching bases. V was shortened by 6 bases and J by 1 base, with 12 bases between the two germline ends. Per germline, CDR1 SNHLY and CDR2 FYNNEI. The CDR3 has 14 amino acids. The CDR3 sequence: CASSSGLSNTEAFF. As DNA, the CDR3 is TGTGCCAGCAGCTCGGGACTCTCGAACACTGAAGCTTTCTTT. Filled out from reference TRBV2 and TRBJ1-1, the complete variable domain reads EPEVTQTPSHQVTQMGQEVILRCVPISNHLYFYWYRQILGQKVEFLVSFYNNEISEKSEIFDDQFSVERPDGSNFTLKIRSTKLEDSAMYFCASSSGLSNTEAFFGQGTRLTVV.

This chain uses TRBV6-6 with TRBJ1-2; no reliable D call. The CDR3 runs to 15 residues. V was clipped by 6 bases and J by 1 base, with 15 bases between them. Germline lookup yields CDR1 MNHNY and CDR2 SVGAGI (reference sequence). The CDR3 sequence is CASRPSLGLNYGYTF. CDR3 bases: TGTGCCAGCAGGCCTTCCCTAGGCCTTAACTATGGCTACACCTTC.

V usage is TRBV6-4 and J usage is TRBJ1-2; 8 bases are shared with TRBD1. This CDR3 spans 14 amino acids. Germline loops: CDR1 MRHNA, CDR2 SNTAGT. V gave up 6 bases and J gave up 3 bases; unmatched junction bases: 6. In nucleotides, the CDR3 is TGTGCCAGCAGCGCCGACAGGGGATACTATGGCTACACCTTC. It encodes CASSADRGYYGYTF.

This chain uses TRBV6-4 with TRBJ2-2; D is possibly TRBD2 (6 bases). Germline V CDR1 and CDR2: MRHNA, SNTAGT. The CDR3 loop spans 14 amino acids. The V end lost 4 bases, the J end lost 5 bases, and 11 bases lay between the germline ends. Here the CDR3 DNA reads TGTGCCAGCAGTGTGTCGCGGGGAACCGGGGAGCTGTTTTTT. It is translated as CASSVSRGTGELFF.

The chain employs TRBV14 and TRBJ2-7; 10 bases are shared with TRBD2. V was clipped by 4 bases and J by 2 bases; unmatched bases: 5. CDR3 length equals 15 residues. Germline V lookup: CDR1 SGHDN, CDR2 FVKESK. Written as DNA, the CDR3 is TGTGCCAGCAGCCGCGTGCTAGCGGGAGCCTACGAGCAGTACTTC. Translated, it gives CASSRVLAGAYEQYF.

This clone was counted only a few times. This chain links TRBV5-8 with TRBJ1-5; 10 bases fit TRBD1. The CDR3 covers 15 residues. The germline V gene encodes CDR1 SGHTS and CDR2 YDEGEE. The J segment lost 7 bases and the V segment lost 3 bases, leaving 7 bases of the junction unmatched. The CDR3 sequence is CASSSGQGTGQPQHF. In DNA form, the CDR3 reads TGTGCCAGCAGCTCGGGACAGGGGACGGGGCAGCCCCAGCATTTT.

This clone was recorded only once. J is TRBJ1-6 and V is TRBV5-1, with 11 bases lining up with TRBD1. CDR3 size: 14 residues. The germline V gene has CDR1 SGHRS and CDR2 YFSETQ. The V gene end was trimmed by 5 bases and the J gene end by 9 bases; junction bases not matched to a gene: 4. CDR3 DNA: TGCGCCAGCAGAGAGGGACAGGGGGGTTCACCCCTCCACTTT. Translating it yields CASREGQGGSPLHF. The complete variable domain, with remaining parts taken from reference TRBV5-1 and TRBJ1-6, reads KAGVTQTPRYLIKTRGQQVTLSCSPISGHRSVSWYQQTPGQGLQFLFEYFSETQRNKGNFPGRFSGRQFSNSRSEMNVSTLELGDSALYLCASREGQGGSPLHFGNGTRLTVT.

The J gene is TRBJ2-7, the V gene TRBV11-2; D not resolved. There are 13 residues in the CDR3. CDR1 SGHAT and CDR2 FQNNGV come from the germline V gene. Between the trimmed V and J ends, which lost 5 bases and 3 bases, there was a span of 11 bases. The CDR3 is CASSPLVNYEQYF. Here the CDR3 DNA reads TGTGCCAGCAGCCCCCTAGTCAACTACGAGCAGTACTTC.

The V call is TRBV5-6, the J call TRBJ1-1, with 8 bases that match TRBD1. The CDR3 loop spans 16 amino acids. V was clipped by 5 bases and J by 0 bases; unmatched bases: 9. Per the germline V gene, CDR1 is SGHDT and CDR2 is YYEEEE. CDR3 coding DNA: TGTGCCAGCAGGAACGGGGACAGGAGCCTGAACACTGAAGCTTTCTTT. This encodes CASRNGDRSLNTEAFF.

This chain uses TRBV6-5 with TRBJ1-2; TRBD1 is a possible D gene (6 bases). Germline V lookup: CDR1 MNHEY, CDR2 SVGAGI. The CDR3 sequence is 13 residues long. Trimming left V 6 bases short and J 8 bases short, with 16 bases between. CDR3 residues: CASSRWGGDGYTF. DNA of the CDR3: TGTGCCAGCAGCCGGTGGGGGGGCGACGGCTACACCTTC.

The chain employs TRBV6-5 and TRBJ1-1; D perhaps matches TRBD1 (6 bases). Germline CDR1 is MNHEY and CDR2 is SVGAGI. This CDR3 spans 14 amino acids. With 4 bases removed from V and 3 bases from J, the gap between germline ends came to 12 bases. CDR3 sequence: CASSLGGRDTEAFF. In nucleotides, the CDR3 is TGTGCCAGCAGTTTAGGGGGTAGGGACACTGAAGCTTTCTTT.

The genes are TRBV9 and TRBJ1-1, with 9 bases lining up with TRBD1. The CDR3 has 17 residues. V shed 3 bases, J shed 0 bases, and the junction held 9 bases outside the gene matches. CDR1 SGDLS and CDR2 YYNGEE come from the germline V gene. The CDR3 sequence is CASSGGDRDPMNTEAFF. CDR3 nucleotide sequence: TGTGCCAGCAGCGGGGGGGACAGGGACCCTATGAACACTGAAGCTTTCTTT.

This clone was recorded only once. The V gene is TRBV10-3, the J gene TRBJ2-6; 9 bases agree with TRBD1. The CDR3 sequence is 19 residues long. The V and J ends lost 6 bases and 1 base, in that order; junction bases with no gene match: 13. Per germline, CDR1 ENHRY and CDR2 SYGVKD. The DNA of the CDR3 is TGTGCCATCAGGGCCAACACAGGGGGCGCTGTATCTGGGGCCAACGTCCTGACTTTC. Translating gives CAIRANTGGAVSGANVLTF.

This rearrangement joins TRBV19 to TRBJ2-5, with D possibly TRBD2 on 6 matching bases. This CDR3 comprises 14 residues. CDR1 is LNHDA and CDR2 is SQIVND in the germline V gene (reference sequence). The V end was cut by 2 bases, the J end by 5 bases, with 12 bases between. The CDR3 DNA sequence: TGTGCCAGTAGTATAAAGGGCGGGGTTGAGACCCAGTACTTC. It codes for CASSIKGGVETQYF.